This is a list of T cell receptor beta chains from one sample in a study of CD8 T cells in Susac syndrome. TCRdb re-derived calls from the immunoSEQ multiplex PCR reads in MiXCR, one entry per CDR3 protein. This table has about 150,000 distinct CDR3 sequences, approximately 95% appearing once. The sequenced sample consisted of CD4+ T cells from PBMCs. Source of these receptors: a human donor with multiple sclerosis. Each CDR3 is given with its conserved first and last residue. The D gene is left open where the match is weak. Size values are once, few and many counts, or a class for expanded clones, and some rows have none.

j_gene,v_gene,abundance,d_gene,CDR3nt,CDR3aa
TRBJ1-1,TRBV28,.,.,TGTGCCAGCACCCCGGTACTGTGGGCGAACACTGAAGCTTTCTTT,CASTPVLWANTEAFF
TRBJ1-2,TRBV2,.,.,TGTGCCAGCAGTGAAGGGGTCACTCACTATGGCTACACCTTC,CASSEGVTHYGYTF
TRBJ2-1,TRBV28,once,.,TGTGCCAGCAGTTTGGCCAAAGGGTCTGGTTCCTACAATGAGCAGTTCTTC,CASSLAKGSGSYNEQFF
TRBJ2-5,TRBV3-1,.,TRBD1,TGTGCCAGCAGCCATGACAGGGTCCTGGAGACCCAGTACTTC,CASSHDRVLETQYF
TRBJ1-5,TRBV6-2/TRBV6-3,.,.,TGTGCCAGCAGGGGCGGCCTTAGCTTCAATCAGCCCCAGCATTTT,CASRGGLSFNQPQHF
TRBJ2-7,TRBV7-7,.,TRBD1,TGTGCTAGCAGCGTATACAGGACAGGGACCTACGAGCAGTACTTC,CASSVYRTGTYEQYF
TRBJ1-4,TRBV3-1,once,.,TGTGCCAGCAGCCAATTCCCGGAGCTCAATGAAAAACTGTTTTTT,CASSQFPELNEKLFF
TRBJ1-1,TRBV5-4,.,.,TGTGCCAGCAGCCCCGGAACGGATAAAGCTTTCTTT,CASSPGTDKAFF
TRBJ2-1,TRBV7-8,.,.,TGTGCCAGCAGCCCAGGGACTTCACATCGAAATGAGCAGTTCTTC,CASSPGTSHRNEQFF
TRBJ2-3,TRBV11-1,.,.,TGTGCCAGCAGCCCACGAGGGATGGGAGCAGATACGCAGTATTTT,CASSPRGMGADTQYF
TRBJ2-1,TRBV24-1,.,.,TGTGCCACCAGTGGGGCGCGAGGGGAAAATGAGCAGTTCTTC,CATSGARGENEQFF
TRBJ2-4,TRBV12-3/TRBV12-4,.,.,TGTGCCAGCTGCCCTTTGGGTGCAGCGCCAGACAAAAACATTCAGTACTTC,CASCPLGAAPDKNIQYF
TRBJ2-1,TRBV24-1,.,.,TGTGCCACCAGCAAAGCGGTGTCGGGGCATGAGCAGTTCTTC,CATSKAVSGHEQFF
TRBJ1-3,TRBV19,.,TRBD1,TGTGCCAGTAGTAGAACAGGGGGCGACGGAAACACCATATATTTT,CASSRTGGDGNTIYF
TRBJ1-5,TRBV2,.,.,TGTGCCAGCTCTTCAGGGGCCCAGCCCCAGCATTTT,CASSSGAQPQHF
TRBJ2-7,TRBV28,.,.,TGTGCCAGCAGTATAGCAAATCACCTACGGGAGCAGTACTTC,CASSIANHLREQYF
TRBJ1-2,TRBV20-1,.,.,TGCAGTGCTAGTGCAGGGGTGTATGGCTACACCTTC,CSASAGVYGYTF
TRBJ2-3,TRBV27,once,TRBD1,TGTGCCAGCAGTTTCACCGGGACAGGGCTTTATACGCAGTATTTT,CASSFTGTGLYTQYF
TRBJ2-3,TRBV29-1,.,.,TGCAGCGCGGCCGCTTCCCCCGCAGATACGCAGTATTTT,CSAAASPADTQYF
TRBJ1-2,TRBV7-2,.,TRBD1,TGTGCCAGCAGCTTTTCCGGGACAGGGGGTAGTTCTAACTATGGCTACACCTTC,CASSFSGTGGSSNYGYTF
TRBJ2-4,TRBV6-2/TRBV6-3,.,.,TGTGCCAGCAGTTACTCGAGGCAGGGGAGCATTCAGTACTTC,CASSYSRQGSIQYF
TRBJ2-7,TRBV7-9,.,.,TGTGCCAGCGGCAGGGCCGACGAGCAGTACTTC,CASGRADEQYF
TRBJ1-1,TRBV5-1,.,.,TGCGCCAGCAGCTTGGGCCAATCCCGTGTTATGAACACTGAAGCTTTCTTT,CASSLGQSRVMNTEAFF